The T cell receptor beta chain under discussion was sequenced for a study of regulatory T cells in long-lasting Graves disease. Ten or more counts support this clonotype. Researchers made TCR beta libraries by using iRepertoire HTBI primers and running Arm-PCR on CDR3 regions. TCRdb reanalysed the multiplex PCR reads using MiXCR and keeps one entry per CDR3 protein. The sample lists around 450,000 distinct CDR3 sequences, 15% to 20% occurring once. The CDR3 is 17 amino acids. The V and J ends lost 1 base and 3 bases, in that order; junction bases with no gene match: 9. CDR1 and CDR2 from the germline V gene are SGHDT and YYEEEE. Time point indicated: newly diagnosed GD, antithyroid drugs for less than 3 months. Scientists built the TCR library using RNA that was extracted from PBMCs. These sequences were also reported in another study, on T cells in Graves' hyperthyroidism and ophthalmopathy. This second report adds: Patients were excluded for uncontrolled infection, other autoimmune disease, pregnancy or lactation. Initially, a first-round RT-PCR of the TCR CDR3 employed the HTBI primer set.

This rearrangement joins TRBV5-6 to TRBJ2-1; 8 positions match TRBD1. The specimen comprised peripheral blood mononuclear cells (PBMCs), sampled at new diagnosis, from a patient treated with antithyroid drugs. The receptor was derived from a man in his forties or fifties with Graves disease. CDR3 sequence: CASSLRQGAIFYNEQFF. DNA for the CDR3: TGTGCCAGCAGCTTGCGGCAGGGGGCGATTTTCTACAATGAGCAGTTCTTC.